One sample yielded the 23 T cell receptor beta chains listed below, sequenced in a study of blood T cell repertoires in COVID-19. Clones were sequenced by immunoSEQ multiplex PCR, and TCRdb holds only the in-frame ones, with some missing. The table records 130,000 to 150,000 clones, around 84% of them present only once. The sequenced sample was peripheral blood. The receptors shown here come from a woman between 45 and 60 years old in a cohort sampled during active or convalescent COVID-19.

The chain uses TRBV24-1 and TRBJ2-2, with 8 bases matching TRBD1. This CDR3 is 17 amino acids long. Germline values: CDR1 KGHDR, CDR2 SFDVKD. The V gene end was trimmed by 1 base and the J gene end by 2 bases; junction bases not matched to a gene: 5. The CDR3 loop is CATSDFQGAGNTGELFF. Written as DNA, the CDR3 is TGTGCCACCAGTGATTTTCAGGGGGCTGGAAACACCGGGGAGCTGTTTTTT.

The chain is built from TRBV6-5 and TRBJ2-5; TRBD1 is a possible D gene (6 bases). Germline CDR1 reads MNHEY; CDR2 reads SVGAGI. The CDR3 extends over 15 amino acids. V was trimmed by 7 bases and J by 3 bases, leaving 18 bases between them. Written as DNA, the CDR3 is TGTGCCAGCACCGGGGTGTTAGGGGGAGAAGAGACCCAGTACTTC. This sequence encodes CASTGVLGGEETQYF.

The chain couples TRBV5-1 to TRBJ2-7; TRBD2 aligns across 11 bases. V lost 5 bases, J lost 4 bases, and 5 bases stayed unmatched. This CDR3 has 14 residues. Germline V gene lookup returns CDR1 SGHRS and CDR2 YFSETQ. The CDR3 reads CASRETSGGYEQYF. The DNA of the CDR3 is TGCGCCAGCAGGGAAACTAGCGGGGGATACGAGCAGTACTTC.

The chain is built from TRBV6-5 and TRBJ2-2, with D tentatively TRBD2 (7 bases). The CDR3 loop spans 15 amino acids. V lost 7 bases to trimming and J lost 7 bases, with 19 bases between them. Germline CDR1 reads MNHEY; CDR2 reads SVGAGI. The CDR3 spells CASNLGGGASGELFF. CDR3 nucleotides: TGTGCCAGCAACCTTGGAGGGGGGGCCAGCGGGGAGCTGTTTTTT.

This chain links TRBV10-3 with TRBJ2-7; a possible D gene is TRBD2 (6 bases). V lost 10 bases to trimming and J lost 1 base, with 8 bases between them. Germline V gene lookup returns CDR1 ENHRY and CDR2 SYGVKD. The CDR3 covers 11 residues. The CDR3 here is CATGTSYEQYF. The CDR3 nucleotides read TGTGCCACCGGGACTTCCTACGAGCAGTACTTC.

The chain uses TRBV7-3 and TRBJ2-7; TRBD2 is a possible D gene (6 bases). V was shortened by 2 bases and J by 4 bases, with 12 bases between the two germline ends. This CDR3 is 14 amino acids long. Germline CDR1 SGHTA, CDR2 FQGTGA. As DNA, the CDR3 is TGTGCCAGCAGCTTATCCCCGGGGGATTACGAGCAGTACTTC. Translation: CASSLSPGDYEQYF. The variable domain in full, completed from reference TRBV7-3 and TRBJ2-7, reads GAGVSQTPSNKVTEKGKYVELRCDPISGHTALYWYRQSLGQGPEFLIYFQGTGAADDSGLPNDRFFAVRPEGSVSTLKIQRTERGDSAVYLCASSLSPGDYEQYFGPGTRLTVT.

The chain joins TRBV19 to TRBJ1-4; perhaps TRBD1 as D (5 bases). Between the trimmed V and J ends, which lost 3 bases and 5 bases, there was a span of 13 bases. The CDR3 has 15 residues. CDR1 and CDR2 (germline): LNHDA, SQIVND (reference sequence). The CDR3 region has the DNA TGTGCCAGTAGTATGGTAGGGGCCCTCAATGAAAAACTGTTTTTT. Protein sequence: CASSMVGALNEKLFF. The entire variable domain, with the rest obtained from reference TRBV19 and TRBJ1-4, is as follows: DGGITQSPKYLFRKEGQNVTLSCEQNLNHDAMYWYRQDPGQGLRLIYYSQIVNDFQKGDIAEGYSVSREKKESFPLTVTSAQKNPTAFYLCASSMVGALNEKLFFGSGTQLSVL.

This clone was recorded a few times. The CDR3 DNA follows: TGTGCCAGCAGCGAGAGGGCTAGCGCGTACACAGATACGCAGTATTTT. The encoded protein is CASSERASAYTDTQYF. The rearrangement joins TRBV5-4 to TRBJ2-3; TRBD2 is a possible D gene (6 bases). CDR3 size: 16 residues. Germline values: CDR1 SGHNT, CDR2 YYREEE (reference sequence). V lost 4 bases and J lost 2, with 17 bases in between.

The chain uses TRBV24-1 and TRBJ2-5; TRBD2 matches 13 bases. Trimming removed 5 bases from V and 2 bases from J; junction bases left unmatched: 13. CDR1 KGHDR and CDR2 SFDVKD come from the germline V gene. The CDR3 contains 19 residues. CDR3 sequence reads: CATSGVGTSGDTIQETQYF. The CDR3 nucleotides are TGTGCCACCAGTGGGGTTGGGACTAGCGGGGACACAATACAAGAGACCCAGTACTTC.

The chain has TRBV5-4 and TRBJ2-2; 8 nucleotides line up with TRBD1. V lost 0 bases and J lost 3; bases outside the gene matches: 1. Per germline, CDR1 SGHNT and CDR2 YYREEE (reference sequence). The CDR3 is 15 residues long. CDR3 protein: CASSLDRGDTGELFF. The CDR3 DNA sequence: TGTGCCAGCAGCTTGGACAGGGGGGACACCGGGGAGCTGTTTTTT. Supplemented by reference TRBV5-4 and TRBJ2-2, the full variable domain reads ETGVTQSPTHLIKTRGQQVTLRCSSQSGHNTVSWYQQALGQGPQFIFQYYREEENGRGNFPPRFSGLQFPNYSSELNVNALELDDSALYLCASSLDRGDTGELFFGEGSRLTVL.

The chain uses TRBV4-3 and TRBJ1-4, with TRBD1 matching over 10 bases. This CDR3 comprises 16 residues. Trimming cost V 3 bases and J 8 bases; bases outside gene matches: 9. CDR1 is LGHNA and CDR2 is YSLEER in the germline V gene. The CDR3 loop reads CASSQHTGTGAEKLFF. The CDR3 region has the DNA TGCGCCAGCAGCCAGCACACCGGGACAGGGGCAGAAAAACTGTTTTTT.

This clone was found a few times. The CDR3 coding sequence is TGTGCCAGCAGACAGGGGAATACTGGAAACACCATATATTTT. Amino acids: CASRQGNTGNTIYF. V and J are TRBV19 and TRBJ1-3, with 8 bases fitting TRBD1. Germline CDR1 is LNHDA and CDR2 is SQIVND (reference sequence). After removal of 9 bases from V and 2 bases from J, the junction contained 6 bases not matched to a gene. The CDR3 spans 14 residues.

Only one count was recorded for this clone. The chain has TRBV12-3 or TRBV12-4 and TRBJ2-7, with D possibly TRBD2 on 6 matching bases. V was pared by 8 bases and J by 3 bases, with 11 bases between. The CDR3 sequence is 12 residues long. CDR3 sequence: CASAGRRYEQYF. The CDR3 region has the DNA TGTGCCAGCGCGGGACGGCGCTACGAGCAGTACTTC.

The CDR3 region has the DNA TGTGCCAGCAGACCCTGGGGCGCTGAAGCTTTCTTT. This encodes CASRPWGAEAFF. This chain uses TRBV12-3 or TRBV12-4 with TRBJ1-1; D is perhaps TRBD1 (5 bases). The CDR3 length is 12 residues. The V end was cut by 6 bases, the J end by 6 bases, with 11 bases between.

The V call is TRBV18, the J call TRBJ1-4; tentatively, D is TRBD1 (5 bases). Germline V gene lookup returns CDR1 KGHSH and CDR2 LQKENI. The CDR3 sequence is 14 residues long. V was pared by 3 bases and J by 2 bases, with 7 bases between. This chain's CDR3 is CASSPTVTNEKLFF. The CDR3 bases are TGTGCCAGCTCACCGACAGTCACTAATGAAAAACTGTTTTTT.

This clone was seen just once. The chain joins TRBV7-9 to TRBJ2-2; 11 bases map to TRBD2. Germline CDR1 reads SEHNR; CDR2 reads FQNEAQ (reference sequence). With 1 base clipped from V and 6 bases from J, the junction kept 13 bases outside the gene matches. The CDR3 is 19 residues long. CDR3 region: CASSLGTLAGGSGAGELFF. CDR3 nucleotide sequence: TGTGCCAGCAGCTTAGGTACCCTAGCGGGGGGTTCCGGCGCCGGGGAGCTGTTTTTT.

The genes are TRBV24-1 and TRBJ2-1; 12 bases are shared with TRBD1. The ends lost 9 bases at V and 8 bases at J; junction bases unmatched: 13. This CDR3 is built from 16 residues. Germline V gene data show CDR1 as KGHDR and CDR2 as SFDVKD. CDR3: CATSGGTGGISDEQFF. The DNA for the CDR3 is TGTGCCACCTCGGGTGGGACAGGGGGCATTTCGGATGAGCAGTTCTTC.

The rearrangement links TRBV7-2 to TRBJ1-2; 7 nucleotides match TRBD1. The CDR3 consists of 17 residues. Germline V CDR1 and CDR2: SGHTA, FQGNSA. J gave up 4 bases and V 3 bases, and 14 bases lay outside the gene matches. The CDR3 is CASSFTGEVGWSYGYTF. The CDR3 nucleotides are TGTGCCAGCAGCTTCACAGGGGAGGTCGGCTGGAGCTATGGCTACACCTTC. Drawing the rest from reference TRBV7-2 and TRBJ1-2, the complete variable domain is GAGVSQSPSNKVTEKGKDVELRCDPISGHTALYWYRQSLGQGLEFLIYFQGNSAPDKSGLPSDRFSAERTGGSVSTLTIQRTQQEDSAVYLCASSFTGEVGWSYGYTFGSGTRLTVV.

CDR3 DNA: TGTGCCAGCATCCGCGGAAAGACCCAGTACTTC. Translated: CASIRGKTQYF. The rearrangement uses TRBV3-1 (or the pseudogene TRBV3-2) and TRBJ2-5, with D hard to call. The germline V gene has CDR1 LGHDT and CDR2 YNNKEL (reference sequence). Trimming removed 7 bases from V and 6 bases from J, with 9 bases in between. There are 11 residues in the CDR3.

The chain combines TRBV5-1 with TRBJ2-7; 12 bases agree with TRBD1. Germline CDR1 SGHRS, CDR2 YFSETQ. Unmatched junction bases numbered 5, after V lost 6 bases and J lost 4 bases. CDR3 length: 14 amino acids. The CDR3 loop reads CASKLGQGAYEQYF. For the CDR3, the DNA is TGCGCCAGCAAGTTGGGACAGGGGGCATACGAGCAGTACTTC.

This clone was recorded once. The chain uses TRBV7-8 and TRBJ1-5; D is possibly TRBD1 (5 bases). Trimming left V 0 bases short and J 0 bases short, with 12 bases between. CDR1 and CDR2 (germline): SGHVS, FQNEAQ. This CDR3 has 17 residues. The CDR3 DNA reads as TGTGCCAGCAGCTTAGCGGGGGGGTCTATTAGCAATCAGCCCCAGCATTTT. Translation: CASSLAGGSISNQPQHF. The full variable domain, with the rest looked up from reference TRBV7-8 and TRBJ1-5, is GAGVSQSPRYKVAKRGQDVALRCDPISGHVSLFWYQQALGQGPEFLTYFQNEAQLDKSGLPSDRFFAERPEGSVSTLKIQRTQQEDSAVYLCASSLAGGSISNQPQHFGDGTRLSIL.

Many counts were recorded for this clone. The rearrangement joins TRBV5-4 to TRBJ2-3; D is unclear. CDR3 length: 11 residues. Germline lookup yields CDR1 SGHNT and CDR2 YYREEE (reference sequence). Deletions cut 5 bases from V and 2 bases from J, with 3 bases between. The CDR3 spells CASSHTDTQYF. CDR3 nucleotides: TGTGCCAGCAGTCACACAGATACGCAGTATTTT.

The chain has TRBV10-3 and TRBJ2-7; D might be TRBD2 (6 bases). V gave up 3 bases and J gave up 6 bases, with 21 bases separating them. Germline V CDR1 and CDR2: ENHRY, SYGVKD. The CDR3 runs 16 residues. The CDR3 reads CAISDSLGTSYREQYF. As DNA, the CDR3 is TGTGCCATCAGTGACTCGCTTGGGACTTCTTATCGCGAGCAGTACTTC.